A few counts support the clone carrying this T cell receptor (beta chain). The antigen is unknown. This sample was taken from a study of vaccination and CD4 T cells after COVID-19. Study as a whole: Two of the convalescents were Hispanic, and the group consisted of six males and four females. Stimulation of the cells used overlapping spike peptide pools from SARS-CoV-2 and from the common cold coronaviruses HCoV-NL63, HCoV-OC43 and HCoV-229E.

Germline V gene data show CDR1 as MNHEY and CDR2 as SVGAGI. The CDR3 length is 14 residues. Trimming stripped 2 bases from V and 1 base from J, with 8 bases between. At the Johns Hopkins FTIC core, DNA taken from cultured CD4+ T cells was sequenced by way of the Oncomine TCR Beta short-read assay. The authors extracted genomic DNA from cultured CD4+ T cells. TCRdb ran MiXCR on the PCR reads and lists one entry per CDR3 protein. This sample has 14,000 to 15,000 distinct CDR3 sequences; around 48% occur once, and the top ten carry around 15%. Treatment denoted: approximately nine-day PBMC culture with coronavirus spike peptide pools or control peptides (ViraFEST assay).

The TCR sequence derives from a human donor who had recovered from COVID-19. The chain uses TRBV6-5 and TRBJ2-5; D is possibly TRBD1 (6 bases). The specimen was CD4+ T cells from blood, cultured in vitro. CDR3 coding DNA: TGTGCCAGCAGTTACAGCAGGGGCCAAGAGACCCAGTACTTC. Amino acids: CASSYSRGQETQYF.